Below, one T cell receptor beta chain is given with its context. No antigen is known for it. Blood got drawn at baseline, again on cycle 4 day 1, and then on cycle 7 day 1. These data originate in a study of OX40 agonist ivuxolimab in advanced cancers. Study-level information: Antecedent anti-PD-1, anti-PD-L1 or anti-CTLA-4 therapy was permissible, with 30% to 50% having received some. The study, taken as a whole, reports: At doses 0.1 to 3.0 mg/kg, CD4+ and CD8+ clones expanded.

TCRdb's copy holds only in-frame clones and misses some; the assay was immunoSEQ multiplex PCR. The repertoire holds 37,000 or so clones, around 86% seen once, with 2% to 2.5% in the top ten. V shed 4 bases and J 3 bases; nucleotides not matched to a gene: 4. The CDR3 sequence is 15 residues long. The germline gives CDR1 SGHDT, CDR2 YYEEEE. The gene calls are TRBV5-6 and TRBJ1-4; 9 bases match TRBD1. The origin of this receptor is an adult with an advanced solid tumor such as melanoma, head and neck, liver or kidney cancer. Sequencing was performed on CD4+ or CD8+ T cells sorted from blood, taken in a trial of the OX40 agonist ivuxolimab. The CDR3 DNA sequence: TGTGCCAGCAGCGGGACAGGGCTCGCTAATGAAAAACTGTTTTTT. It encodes CASSGTGLANEKLFF. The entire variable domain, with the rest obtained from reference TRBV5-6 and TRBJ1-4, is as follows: DAGVTQSPTHLIKTRGQQVTLRCSPKSGHDTVSWYQQALGQGPQFIFQYYEEEERQRGNFPDRFSGHQFPNYSSELNVNALLLGDSALYLCASSGTGLANEKLFFGSGTQLSVL.